This TCR beta chain was retrieved from a study of blood T cell repertoires in COVID-19. The ends lost 4 bases at V and 3 bases at J; junction bases unmatched: 7. The CDR3 has 14 amino acids. Germline CDR1 SGHRS, CDR2 YFSETQ. Generated by immunoSEQ multiplex PCR, the TCRdb table keeps only in-frame clones and is missing some. The sample contains about 88,000 clones, less than 95% of which appear only once. The sample was peripheral blood. The genes are TRBV5-1 and TRBJ2-7; 7 nucleotides align to TRBD1. The TCR comes from a man in his late teens or twenties with COVID-19, enrolled during active disease. The CDR3 protein is CASSVRDSFYEQYF. The CDR3 DNA reads as TGCGCCAGCAGCGTCCGGGACAGCTTCTACGAGCAGTACTTC.